This TCR beta chain was found in a study of blood T cell repertoires in COVID-19 (dated by TCRdb to 2019 to 2021). For the wider study: Samples from collaborators originated in the United States, Italy and Spain and spanned both the acute and convalescent phases of COVID-19. The prospective study material was composed of cDNA or gDNA derived from T cells, B-cell-depleted T cells, or PBMCs. Subjects who had been exposed to COVID-19, were actively infected with it, or had recovered from it provided the deeply sampled blood TCRbeta repertoires that made up the dataset. The repertoires were released in a freely available public database intended as a resource for research on the immune response to SARS-CoV-2. The samples were drawn from the first 160 participants of the ongoing ImmuneRACE study and from 1,254 subjects provided by 6 global collaborators. Sample metadata almost always included a de-identified subject ID, COVID-19 status, age in years and sex. Where available, HLA class I and class II types were obtained from metadata supplied by the sample provider rather than from assay-based typing. Study-level results and caveats: The amount of clinical and demographic metadata varied by source and participant and was provided uncurated.

The CDR3, from cysteine to phenylalanine, totals 12 residues. The only DNA kept is the CDR3, 36 bases in frame from the first base. The trim is 3 bases for V and 5 bases for J, with a gap of 7 bases between the germline ends. Collaborating institutions collected whole blood in K2EDTA tubes following their own protocols. For TCRbeta analysis, collaborators shipped samples as frozen whole blood, isolated PBMCs, or DNA extracted from either of those sample types. TCRbeta CDR3 regions were amplified from genomic DNA by means of the immunoSEQ Assay, a bias-controlled multiplex PCR. The original methods were these. The number of nucleated cells in each sample was estimated from the amplification of reference gene primers within the assay. Sequence reads were collapsed and filtered to measure the absolute abundance of every unique TCRbeta CDR3 rearrangement. Productive Simpson clonality was computed per sample as the square root of Simpson's diversity index over productive rearrangements. In its TCRdb copy, this immuneACCESS table keeps in-frame sequences only and misses some clones. Where compared with another copy, unresolved V genes explain less than half of these, and the others have no known cause. The V and J calls and clone size come from that table; D and trimming were worked out from the DNA. The sample yields 290,000 or so clones; around 84% were counted once. Of the sample, about 1.2% falls within the top ten clones.

Of note for this clone: Its target antigen remains unknown. No much larger clone is present one base from it, and per-base qualities are unavailable.

The rearranged chain carries TRBV12-3 or TRBV12-4 and TRBJ1-2; the D gene identity is not certain. The TCR comes from a man in his 70s with acute or convalescent COVID-19. Material for sequencing was peripheral blood. Here the CDR3 is given as CASSFQQYGYTF. At the DNA level, the sequence is TGTGCCAGCAGTTTCCAACAATATGGCTACACCTTC.